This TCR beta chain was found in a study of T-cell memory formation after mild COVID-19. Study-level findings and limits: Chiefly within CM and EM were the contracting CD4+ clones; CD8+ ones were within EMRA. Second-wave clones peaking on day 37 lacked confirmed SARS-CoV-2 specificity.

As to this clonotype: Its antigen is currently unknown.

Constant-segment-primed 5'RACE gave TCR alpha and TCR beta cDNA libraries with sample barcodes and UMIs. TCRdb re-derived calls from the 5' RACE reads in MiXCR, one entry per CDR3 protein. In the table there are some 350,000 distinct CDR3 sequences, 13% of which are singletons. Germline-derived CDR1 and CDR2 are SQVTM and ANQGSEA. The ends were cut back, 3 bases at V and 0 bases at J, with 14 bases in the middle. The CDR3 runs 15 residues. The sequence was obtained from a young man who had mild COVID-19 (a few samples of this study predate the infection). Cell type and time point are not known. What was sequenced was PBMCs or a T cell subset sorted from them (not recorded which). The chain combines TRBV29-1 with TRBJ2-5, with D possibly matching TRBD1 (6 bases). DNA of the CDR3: TGCAGCGTTGAGTCCGGTAGGGGGTACCAAGAGACCCAGTACTTC. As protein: CSVESGRGYQETQYF.